The 26 T cell receptor beta chains below were found in one sample sequenced in a study of OX40 agonist ivuxolimab in advanced cancers. The library was prepared using the immunoSEQ multiplex PCR assay. The immuneACCESS repertoire file appears here via TCRdb, limited to in-frame rearrangements. These files lack a portion of the clones; in checked studies, under half of the deficit traces to unresolved V genes, and the cause of the others is not known. The sample table contains about 73,000 clones; only one count was recorded for 70% to 90% of them. Around 2.6% of the sample is held by the ten biggest clonotypes. The sample consisted of CD4+ or CD8+ T cells sorted from blood, taken in a trial of the OX40 agonist ivuxolimab. The receptors shown here come from an adult with an advanced solid tumor such as melanoma, head and neck, liver or kidney cancer.

V usage is TRBV30 and J usage is TRBJ2-2; 7 positions match TRBD1. V trimming: 4 bases; J trimming: 5 bases; junction bases outside the gene matches: 7. Germline-derived CDR1 and CDR2 are GTSNPN and SVGIG (reference sequence). The CDR3 covers 14 residues. The CDR3 DNA reads as TGTGCCTGGAAGGCGTCAGGGGGTACCGGGGAGCTGTTTTTT. Translation gives CAWKASGGTGELFF.

The chain carries TRBV7-9 and TRBJ2-7, with 8 bases that match TRBD1. Trimming cost V 2 bases and J 4 bases; bases outside gene matches: 7. The CDR3 is made up of 15 amino acids. Germline CDR1 is SEHNR and CDR2 is FQNEAQ (reference sequence). The CDR3 region has the DNA TGTGCCAGCAGCTTACTGGGAACAGGGGGGTACGAGCAGTACTTC. Translating gives CASSLLGTGGYEQYF. Full variable domain (rest looked up from reference TRBV7-9 and TRBJ2-7): DTGVSQNPRHKITKRGQNVTFRCDPISEHNRLYWYRQTLGQGPEFLTYFQNEAQLEKSRLLSDRFSAERPKGSFSTLEIQRTEQGDSAMYLCASSLLGTGGYEQYFGPGTRLTVT.

V is TRBV6-5 and J is TRBJ2-2; 7 nucleotides line up with TRBD1. Trimming cost V 7 bases and J 5 bases; bases outside gene matches: 4. CDR3 length equals 13 residues. Germline values: CDR1 MNHEY, CDR2 SVGAGI. The CDR3 DNA follows: TGTGCCAGCAATCCAGGGGGTACCGGGGAGCTGTTTTTT. Amino acid sequence: CASNPGGTGELFF.

This chain connects TRBV6-1 to TRBJ1-6; 7 bases are a match to TRBD1. Germline V gene sequence: CDR1 MNHNS, CDR2 SASEGT. The V and J ends lost 4 bases and 8 bases, in that order; junction bases with no gene match: 8. The CDR3 totals 15 residues. CDR3 protein: CASSVQGSIDSPLHF. Here the CDR3 DNA reads TGTGCCAGCAGTGTACAGGGGTCTATTGATTCACCCCTCCACTTT.

The J gene is TRBJ1-6, the V gene TRBV6-1; a possible D gene is TRBD1 (5 bases). Germline V lookup: CDR1 MNHNS, CDR2 SASEGT. V lost 2 bases and J 9 bases, leaving 17 bases between the germline ends. This CDR3 has 16 amino acids. The CDR3 spells CASSETQGVGASPLHF. The CDR3 bases are TGTGCCAGCAGTGAAACCCAGGGAGTCGGAGCTTCACCCCTCCACTTT.

This clone was seen a single time. The chain carries TRBV18 and TRBJ2-7, with TRBD2 matching over 12 bases. The CDR3 spans 16 residues. The V and J ends lost 5 bases and 3 bases, in that order; junction bases with no gene match: 8. Looked up from germline, CDR1 is KGHSH and CDR2 is LQKENI. CDR3 loop: CASSSSGGAPGYEQYF. DNA for the CDR3: TGTGCCAGCTCATCTAGCGGGGGGGCCCCAGGCTACGAGCAGTACTTC.

The chain joins TRBV6-1 to TRBJ1-6; possible D gene TRBD1, 6 bases. Germline CDR1 reads MNHNS; CDR2 reads SASEGT. Trimming took 4 bases from V and 10 from J, leaving 14 bases between them. This CDR3 has 14 amino acids. CDR3 protein: CASSATGTGSPLHF. Written as DNA, the CDR3 is TGTGCCAGCAGTGCCACAGGGACGGGATCACCCCTCCACTTT.

V gene TRBV6-5 combines with J gene TRBJ2-2; possibly TRBD1 or TRBD2 for D (7 bases each). V lost 2 bases and J 5 bases, leaving 15 bases between the germline ends. The CDR3 covers 16 residues. Germline values: CDR1 MNHEY, CDR2 SVGAGI. The CDR3, as DNA: TGTGCCAGCAGTTACATACCAGGGGGAGGGACCGGGGAGCTGTTTTTT. Translating gives CASSYIPGGGTGELFF.

The rearrangement joins TRBV20-1 to TRBJ2-1; D is undetermined. The CDR3 is 9 residues long. Germline-derived CDR1 and CDR2 are DFQATT and SNEGSKA (reference sequence). The CDR3 DNA follows: TGCAGGCTGGGCAATGAGCAGTTCTTC. Translated, it gives CRLGNEQFF.

The rearrangement uses TRBV18 and TRBJ1-2; 9 positions agree with TRBD1. This CDR3 spans 16 amino acids. The trim removed 8 bases at V and 0 bases at J, leaving 10 bases unmatched. The V gene's germline CDR1 is KGHSH and CDR2 LQKENI. CDR3: CASGGTGRIANYGYTF. The CDR3 bases are TGTGCCAGCGGAGGGACAGGGCGGATAGCTAACTATGGCTACACCTTC.

J is TRBJ1-1 and V is TRBV11-3; TRBD1 agrees at 7 bases. Unmatched junction bases numbered 8, after V lost 6 bases and J lost 4 bases. Germline lookup yields CDR1 SGHNT and CDR2 YENEEA. This CDR3 is 14 amino acids long. The CDR3 DNA reads TGTGCCAGCAGGATAACAGGGGAGGGCACTGAAGCTTTCTTT. This encodes CASRITGEGTEAFF.

This chain uses TRBV19 with TRBJ2-2; TRBD1 matches 10 bases. The CDR3 spans 17 residues. Germline loops: CDR1 LNHDA, CDR2 SQIVND (reference sequence). V was clipped by 7 bases and J by 5 bases; unmatched bases: 13. The CDR3 loop reads CASTPIGRDRGTGELFF. DNA for the CDR3: TGTGCCAGTACCCCTATTGGCCGGGACAGGGGTACCGGGGAGCTGTTTTTT.

The chain links TRBV28 to TRBJ2-3; maybe TRBD1 (6 bases). This CDR3 region has 15 residues. V was shortened by 3 bases and J by 6 bases, with 16 bases between the two germline ends. Germline-derived CDR1 and CDR2 are MDHEN and SYDVKM. CDR3 sequence: CASSFGQGNSDTQYF. Here the CDR3 DNA reads TGTGCCAGCAGTTTTGGGCAGGGGAACTCCGATACGCAGTATTTT. The full variable domain, in which reference TRBV28 and TRBJ2-3 provide the parts outside the CDR3, is DVKVTQSSRYLVKRTGEKVFLECVQDMDHENMFWYRQDPGLGLRLIYFSYDVKMKEKGDIPEGYSVSREKKERFSLILESASTNQTSMYLCASSFGQGNSDTQYFGPGTRLTVL.

The rearrangement uses TRBV29-1 and TRBJ1-2; the D gene is possibly TRBD1 (5 bases). There are 11 residues in the CDR3. CDR1 is SQVTM and CDR2 is ANQGSEA in the germline V gene. V lost 7 bases and J lost 7, with 13 bases in between. The CDR3 DNA follows: TGCAGCGGTCAGGGCCCCTTTGGCTACACCTTC. Protein: CSGQGPFGYTF.

The chain couples TRBV4-1 to TRBJ2-1, with 7 nucleotides matching TRBD2. The CDR3 sequence is 17 residues long. Germline CDR1 is MGHRA and CDR2 is YSYEKL. Germline trimming cut 3 bases from V and 9 bases from J; bases unmatched to any gene: 17. CDR3 in amino acids: CASSHLAGLAAPREQFF. The DNA for the CDR3 is TGCGCCAGCAGCCATCTGGCTGGGCTAGCGGCCCCTCGTGAGCAGTTCTTC.

The chain carries TRBV6-5 and TRBJ2-1; 9 bases are shared with TRBD1. V lost 6 bases, J lost 5 bases, and 8 bases stayed unmatched. CDR3 size: 15 residues. In germline, CDR1 is MNHEY, CDR2 SVGAGI. The CDR3 loop is CASRTRTGVHNEQFF. The CDR3 nucleotides are TGTGCCAGCAGGACCCGGACAGGGGTCCACAATGAGCAGTTCTTC.

The chain is built from TRBV5-1 and TRBJ1-1, with D maybe TRBD1 (6 bases). The V gene lost 6 bases and the J gene lost 1 base, with 16 bases spanning the gap. CDR1 is SGHRS, CDR2 YFSETQ, per germline. CDR3 length: 15 amino acids. The CDR3 nucleotides are TGCGCCAGCACAGGAGCAGGGGATAAGAACACTGAAGCTTTCTTT. It yields the protein CASTGAGDKNTEAFF.

J is TRBJ2-7 and V is TRBV11-2; the D gene is possibly TRBD1 (6 bases). In germline, CDR1 is SGHAT, CDR2 FQNNGV. V lost 5 bases and J lost 0, with 17 bases in between. The CDR3 has 16 residues. CDR3 nucleotide sequence: TGTGCCAGCAGCCCCGGGACACTCTCGAGCTCCTACGAGCAGTACTTC. Encoded protein: CASSPGTLSSSYEQYF.

The chain joins TRBV5-1 to TRBJ2-1; 11 nucleotides agree with TRBD2. The CDR3 has 14 amino acids. V lost 4 bases to trimming and J lost 7 bases; unmatched junction nucleotides: 4. In germline, CDR1 is SGHRS, CDR2 YFSETQ. In nucleotides, the CDR3 is TGCGCCAGCAGCGTACTAGCGGGAGAGAATGAGCAGTTCTTC. Translated, it gives CASSVLAGENEQFF.

Here the CDR3 reads CASSQPQENQPQHF. CDR3 bases: TGTGCCAGCAGCCAACCCCAGGAAAATCAGCCCCAGCATTTT. This chain joins TRBV4-2 and TRBJ1-5, with D hard to call. The CDR3 loop spans 14 amino acids. V was cut by 2 bases and J by 4 bases, with 9 bases left in between. Per the germline V gene, CDR1 is LGHNA and CDR2 is YNFKEQ.

This clone appeared a single time. J is TRBJ2-5 and V is TRBV28; 7 bases align to TRBD2. Germline CDR1 is MDHEN and CDR2 is SYDVKM. This CDR3 is built from 16 residues. V lost 2 bases, J lost 2 bases, and 8 bases stayed unmatched. The CDR3 nucleotides read TGTGCCAGCAGTTTACTTATTTCTAGCGGACAAGAGACCCAGTACTTC. Amino acid sequence: CASSLLISSGQETQYF. The whole variable domain, filled in from reference TRBV28 and TRBJ2-5, reads DVKVTQSSRYLVKRTGEKVFLECVQDMDHENMFWYRQDPGLGLRLIYFSYDVKMKEKGDIPEGYSVSREKKERFSLILESASTNQTSMYLCASSLLISSGQETQYFGPGTRLLVL.

The chain couples TRBV30 to TRBJ1-5; no definite D call. Germline loops: CDR1 GTSNPN, CDR2 SVGIG (reference sequence). The V gene lost 3 bases and the J gene lost 3 bases, with 9 bases spanning the gap. The CDR3 runs 13 residues. Here the CDR3 reads CAWRGGVNQPQHF. The CDR3, as DNA: TGTGCCTGGAGAGGCGGGGTCAATCAGCCCCAGCATTTT.

The chain carries TRBV5-1 and TRBJ2-1; TRBD2 matches at 10 bases. This CDR3 has 14 residues. Germline CDR1 and CDR2: SGHRS and YFSETQ. The V segment lost 4 bases and the J segment 10 bases; nucleotides outside the gene matches: 8. CDR3 in DNA: TGCGCCAGCAGCCTGCTAGCGGGGGAGCGCGAGCAGTTCTTC. It encodes CASSLLAGEREQFF.

The chain carries TRBV28 and TRBJ1-5; D is uncertain. The CDR3 has 14 amino acids. V was shortened by 2 bases and J by 3 bases, with 8 bases between the two germline ends. Germline CDR1 and CDR2: MDHEN and SYDVKM. The CDR3 sequence is CASSLVAVNQPQHF. The CDR3 region has the DNA TGTGCCAGCAGTTTAGTGGCAGTCAATCAGCCCCAGCATTTT.

The rearrangement links TRBV11-2 to TRBJ2-7, with a possible D match to TRBD2 (6 bases). Trimming left V 2 bases short and J 5 bases short, with 16 bases between. The CDR3 contains 15 residues. Germline V CDR1 and CDR2: SGHAT, FQNNGV. In DNA, the CDR3 is TGTGCCAGCAGCTTAAGTACCTGGTGGAGGGACGAGCAGTACTTC. Its translation is CASSLSTWWRDEQYF.

The chain carries TRBV4-1 and TRBJ2-5; D may be TRBD2 (5 bases). The CDR3 consists of 13 residues. Per germline, CDR1 MGHRA and CDR2 YSYEKL. Trimming shortened V by 4 bases and J by 5 bases, and 11 bases separated the two germline ends. The CDR3: CASSPEGRETQYF. For the CDR3, the DNA is TGCGCCAGCAGCCCCGAGGGTAGGGAGACCCAGTACTTC.